Listed here are 14 T cell receptor beta chains from one sample, sequenced in a study of identical twins. MiXCR was run by TCRdb on the 5' RACE reads, yielding one entry per CDR3 protein. The repertoire has approximately 890,000 distinct CDR3 sequences, approximately 13% of them found once; the top ten carry about 1.5%. The sample was also reused in another study, on yellow fever vaccine responses in identical twins.

Sequences were obtained from PBMCs. All receptors derive from a woman under 30 in good health.

This chain joins TRBV14 and TRBJ2-7; weak D call: TRBD2 (5 bases). The CDR3 contains 13 residues. Germline V CDR1 and CDR2: SGHDN, FVKESK. V lost 4 bases, J lost 2 bases, and 9 bases lay in between. CDR3 residues: CASSRFGAYEQYF. The CDR3 nucleotides read TGTGCCAGCAGCCGTTTCGGGGCCTACGAGCAGTACTTC.

The V and J genes are TRBV15 and TRBJ1-2, with 9 nucleotides matching TRBD1. V lost 5 bases to trimming and J lost 0 bases; unmatched junction nucleotides: 16. The CDR3 consists of 19 residues. Germline V gives CDR1 LNHNV, CDR2 YYDKDF (reference sequence). CDR3 residues: CATSLLILGTGQTNYGYTF. DNA of the CDR3: TGTGCCACCAGCCTGTTAATTCTCGGGACAGGGCAAACTAACTATGGCTACACCTTC. Based on the CDR3 plus reference TRBV15 and TRBJ1-2, the full variable domain is DAMVIQNPRYQVTQFGKPVTLSCSQTLNHNVMYWYQQKSSQAPKLLFHYYDKDFNNEADTPDNFQSRRPNTSFCFLDIRSPGLGDTAMYLCATSLLILGTGQTNYGYTFGSGTRLTVV.

The rearrangement uses TRBV4-1 and TRBJ2-3; no clear D gene. The germline V gene has CDR1 MGHRA and CDR2 YSYEKL. Trimming took off 1 base at V and 4 bases at J, with 6 bases between the two ends. CDR3 length equals 13 residues. CDR3 protein: CASSQGLSDTQYF. The CDR3 region has the DNA TGCGCCAGCAGCCAAGGATTGTCAGATACGCAGTATTTT.

The chain joins TRBV5-1 to TRBJ2-5; the match to TRBD2 covers 15 bases. The CDR3 totals 21 residues. Trimming removed 2 bases from V and 5 bases from J; junction bases left unmatched: 19. In germline, CDR1 is SGHRS, CDR2 YFSETQ. The CDR3 DNA reads TGCGCCAGCAGCTTCTGGACTAGCGGGAGGGCTAAACCCCTTAATCGGGAGACCCAGTACTTC. As protein: CASSFWTSGRAKPLNRETQYF.

V gene TRBV4-1 combines with J gene TRBJ1-1, with TRBD1 as a possible D gene (6 bases). CDR3 length: 14 amino acids. The V gene lost 5 bases and the J gene lost 5 bases, with 15 bases spanning the gap. Germline assignment: CDR1 MGHRA and CDR2 YSYEKL. This CDR3 reads CASSTLQGFTEAFF. The CDR3 DNA is TGCGCCAGCAGCACCCTACAGGGCTTTACTGAAGCTTTCTTT.

This clonotype came up a few times. J is TRBJ2-5 and V is TRBV7-9; TRBD1 matches at 9 bases. With V trimmed by 5 bases and J by 7 bases, 8 bases remained unmatched. Germline loops: CDR1 SEHNR, CDR2 FQNEAQ (reference sequence). The CDR3 is 14 residues long. The CDR3 DNA is TGTGCCAGCAGCCCACAGGGGGCCACAATGACCCAGTACTTC. Residues: CASSPQGATMTQYF.

This clonotype turned up a few times. The chain employs TRBV9 and TRBJ2-3; a weak D match, TRBD1 (6 bases). V was clipped by 3 bases and J by 0 bases, with 14 bases between them. Germline V gene data show CDR1 as SGDLS and CDR2 as YYNGEE. CDR3 length: 16 amino acids. The CDR3 protein is CASSGRSGTSTDTQYF. Here the CDR3 DNA reads TGTGCCAGCAGCGGCCGAAGTGGGACAAGCACAGATACGCAGTATTTT.

This clonotype occurred many times. The chain couples TRBV12-3 or TRBV12-4 to TRBJ2-7, with 8 bases fitting TRBD2. The J segment lost 2 bases and the V segment lost 5 bases, leaving 8 bases of the junction unmatched. The CDR3 is 15 residues long. CDR3 loop: CASSPRTSSAYEQYF. The CDR3, as DNA: TGTGCCAGCAGTCCCCGGACTAGCTCGGCCTACGAGCAGTACTTC.

V usage is TRBV7-7 and J usage is TRBJ2-1; 11 bases fit TRBD1. Germline CDR1 is SSHAT and CDR2 is FNYEAQ (reference sequence). Trimming cost V 5 bases and J 6 bases; bases outside gene matches: 6. CDR3 length equals 15 residues. CDR3 in amino acids: CASSLGQGVVNEQFF. For the CDR3, the DNA is TGTGCCAGCAGCCTGGGACAGGGGGTGGTCAATGAGCAGTTCTTC.

This clonotype appeared a few times. The chain has TRBV12-3 or TRBV12-4 and TRBJ2-3; unclear D gene. V was cut by 6 bases and J by 2 bases, with 15 bases left in between. The length of the CDR3 is 15 residues. Here the CDR3 reads CASSRDLRVTDTQYF. For the CDR3, the DNA is TGTGCCAGCAGCCGCGATTTAAGGGTCACAGATACGCAGTATTTT.

The chain employs TRBV2 and TRBJ2-7; 7 bases are shared with TRBD2. There are 14 residues in the CDR3. In germline, CDR1 is SNHLY, CDR2 FYNNEI. V shed 3 bases and J 4 bases; nucleotides not matched to a gene: 6. The CDR3 DNA reads as TGTGCCAGCAGTGACGCCCGCGGGAGATACGAGCAGTACTTC. Translating it yields CASSDARGRYEQYF.

This clonotype has ten or more counts. The CDR3: CASSQEPEWGYEQYF. CDR3 nucleotide sequence: TGCGCCAGCAGCCAAGAGCCGGAGTGGGGGTACGAGCAGTACTTC. The V call is TRBV4-1, the J call TRBJ2-7; D tentatively reads TRBD1 or TRBD2 (5 bases each). Trimming took off 0 bases at V and 4 bases at J, with 13 bases between the two ends. The CDR3 contains 15 residues. Germline CDR1 MGHRA, CDR2 YSYEKL.

At least ten counts were recorded for this clonotype. The chain carries TRBV4-1 and TRBJ2-5; the D is unclear. In germline, CDR1 is MGHRA, CDR2 YSYEKL. This CDR3 contains 15 residues. V gave up 0 bases and J gave up 2 bases, with 10 bases separating them. The CDR3 is CASSQENLPQETQYF. CDR3 bases: TGCGCCAGCAGCCAAGAGAACCTACCGCAAGAGACCCAGTACTTC.

Notes on this clonotype: With a much larger clone just one base away, this may be a read error. This chain connects TRBV28 to TRBJ2-7; 8 bases are shared with TRBD1. V was pared by 4 bases and J by 6 bases, with 8 bases of the junction left unmatched. CDR1 MDHEN and CDR2 SYDVKM come from the germline V gene. This CDR3 contains 14 residues. CDR3 region: CASSSGTGTFEQYF. The CDR3 DNA reads as TGTGCCAGCAGTTCCGGGACAGGCACCTTCGAGCAGTACTTC.